This record looks at one T cell receptor (beta chain) sequence and its context. The data were obtained in a study of blood T cell repertoires in COVID-19. The wider study: Some COVID-19 samples were acute and others convalescent; all came from the United States, Italy and Spain. From T cells, B-cell-depleted T cells, or PBMCs came the material, which was cDNA or gDNA.

In the authors' methods: Researchers report that nucleated cell counts were estimated from reference gene primer amplification. The method was immunoSEQ multiplex PCR; TCRdb's version includes in-frame clones alone and lacks a portion of them. V, J and clone size were drawn from that table, and D and trimming were deduced from the DNA. The data show 210,000 or so clones, 70% to 90% seen once. The length of the CDR3 is 15 residues. Germline CDR1 reads LNHDA; CDR2 reads SQIVND (reference sequence). V was pared by 2 bases and J by 0 bases, with 2 bases of the junction left unmatched. The receptor's source is a woman aged 50 to 65 with acute or convalescent COVID-19. Sequencing was carried out using peripheral blood. The gene calls are TRBV19 and TRBJ2-3, with TRBD1 identical over 7 bases. The chain's CDR3 is CASSIMGQSTDTQYF. The CDR3 DNA follows: TGTGCCAGTAGTATAATGGGACAGAGCACAGATACGCAGTATTTT. The whole variable domain, filled in from reference TRBV19 and TRBJ2-3, reads DGGITQSPKYLFRKEGQNVTLSCEQNLNHDAMYWYRQDPGQGLRLIYYSQIVNDFQKGDIAEGYSVSREKKESFPLTVTSAQKNPTAFYLCASSIMGQSTDTQYFGPGTRLTVL.